This T cell receptor (delta chain) originates from a study of gamma-delta T cells after stem cell transplantation. TCRdb redid the clone calls on the RT-PCR reads with CATT. The sample has some 6,000 delta-chain clones, roughly 2% seen once; the top ten hold 19%. This clone is labeled large. The same CDR3 also results from other DNA sequences found in this sample. Germline CDR1 is GEAIGNYY and CDR2 is EKD. V was pared by 3 bases and J by 10 bases, with 12 bases of the junction left unmatched. The CDR3 has 14 residues. V and J are TRDV2 and TRDJ1, with TRDD3 identical over 8 bases. What was sequenced was gamma-delta T cells. This TCR derives from a human donor. It is not recorded whose cells these are; they may come from a transplant donor. The CDR3 region is CACDALLGADGLIF. The CDR3 DNA sequence: TGTGCCTGTGACGCCCTACTGGGGGCCGATGGACTCATCTTT.